The 5 T cell receptor beta chains given below trace back to one sample, sequenced in a study of blood T cells in healthy people across ages. Combining a sample-barcoded 5' primer with a J-beta primer mix, a second PCR ran for 7 to 11 cycles. TCRdb recomputed calls from the 5' RACE reads with MiXCR, one row per CDR3 protein. Seen here are about 1 million distinct CDR3 sequences, 35% to 55% observed once, and the top ten hold approximately 20%. The specimen was blood. All receptors derive from a woman aged 55 to 70 in good health.

The chain employs TRBV11-2 and TRBJ2-7; no firm D call. Germline assignment: CDR1 SGHAT and CDR2 FQNNGV. V shed 5 bases and J shed 2 bases, with 16 bases lying between them. The CDR3 totals 15 residues. The CDR3 protein is CASSPTWDTTYEQYF. CDR3 nucleotide sequence: TGTGCCAGCAGCCCAACTTGGGATACAACCTACGAGCAGTACTTC.

This clonotype was seen a handful of times. The CDR3 region has the DNA TGCAGTGCTACTGCAACAGTCTCCTACGAGCAGTACTTC. It yields the protein CSATATVSYEQYF. This rearrangement joins TRBV20-1 to TRBJ2-7; D not certain. There are 13 residues in the CDR3. Trimming took 4 bases from V and 0 from J, leaving 10 bases between them. The germline CDR1 and CDR2 sequences are DFQATT and SNEGSKA (reference sequence).

The chain has TRBV12-3 or TRBV12-4 and TRBJ2-3, with 9 bases lining up with TRBD1. The J segment lost 3 bases and the V segment lost 6 bases, leaving 10 bases of the junction unmatched. CDR3 length: 16 residues. CDR3 protein: CASRPTPDRGTDTQYF. Written as DNA, the CDR3 is TGTGCCAGCAGGCCTACCCCGGACAGGGGAACAGATACGCAGTATTTT.

There are a few counts of this clonotype. The V and J genes are TRBV4-1 and TRBJ2-3, with a weak D call TRBD2 (6 bases). With 4 bases removed from V and 6 bases from J, the gap between germline ends came to 38 bases. Germline CDR1 is MGHRA and CDR2 is YSYEKL. CDR3 length equals 22 residues. The CDR3 is CASSRYYTRGGSRRGTTDTQYF. CDR3 in DNA: TGCGCCAGCAGCCGCTACTATACCCGGGGTGGGAGCAGGCGGGGAACCACGGATACGCAGTATTTT.

This clonotype was counted only a few times. V gene TRBV6-1 combines with J gene TRBJ2-5; 11 positions match TRBD2. The CDR3 extends over 13 amino acids. The ends lost 8 bases at V and 5 bases at J; junction bases unmatched: 4. Germline V lookup: CDR1 MNHNS, CDR2 SASEGT. Here the CDR3 reads CASVLAGVETQYF. DNA for the CDR3: TGTGCCAGCGTACTAGCGGGAGTGGAGACCCAGTACTTC.